This T cell receptor beta chain was recorded in a study of T cells in tuberculosis. Per the germline V gene, CDR1 is KGHSH and CDR2 is LQKENI. The CDR3 runs to 19 residues. The trim removed 0 bases at V and 6 bases at J, leaving 19 bases unmatched. Sorting used thawed, overnight-rested PBMC stained with anti-CD3, a viability dye and GMM-loaded CD1B tetramer. The CD1B tetramers carried C32 glucose monomycolate purified from Rhodococcus equi. The assay was immunoSEQ multiplex PCR, and TCRdb's table has in-frame clones only and misses some. The table has about 88,000 clones, under 95% seen once. What was sequenced was CD1b-GMM tetramer-negative cells sorted from PBMCs. The TCR originated in an adult woman with latent tuberculosis. The chain combines TRBV18 with TRBJ2-7, with 8 bases lining up with TRBD1. The CDR3 spells CASSPPRGTGGSPFFEQYF. The CDR3 coding sequence is TGTGCCAGCTCACCACCTCGAGGGACAGGTGGCTCGCCTTTTTTCGAGCAGTACTTC.